This T cell receptor beta chain was documented in a study of blood T cells in healthy people across ages. Study-level findings and limits: The unknown donor CMV status may have confounded expanded clonotype changes.

The second PCR ran 7 to 11 cycles with a sample-barcoded 5' primer and J-beta primers. Every single cDNA molecule received a tag from a template-switch adaptor with 12 random nucleotides. At least 2.5 million CDR3-containing paired-end reads were obtained per sample. TCRdb passed the 5' RACE reads through MiXCR, listing each CDR3 protein once. The repertoire holds about 1 million distinct CDR3 sequences, with 35% to 50% as singletons. Trimming at V came to 1 base and at J to 7 bases, leaving 8 bases not matched to a gene. CDR1 is MNHEY, CDR2 SMNVEV, per germline (reference sequence). The CDR3 has 16 amino acids. The sample, 7.5 to 10 milliliters of peripheral blood, was drawn from each donor. As to this clonotype: Its antigen is unidentified.

This clonotype was obtained from a woman in her sixties in good health. Sequences were obtained from blood. V gene TRBV27 combines with J gene TRBJ1-4, with 8 bases fitting TRBD1. For the CDR3, the DNA is TGTGCCAGCAGTTTATATTCCCGGGACAGGCGTGAAAAACTGTTTTTT. Its translation is CASSLYSRDRREKLFF.